Presented here are 11 T cell receptor beta chains from one specimen sequenced in a study of cytotoxic CD8 clonotypes in ibrutinib-treated CLL. Clones were read by immunoSEQ multiplex PCR, and TCRdb kept only the in-frame ones, dropping some. This table holds under 300,000 clones, 70% found once. The specimen comprised PBMCs, sampled after 24 months of ibrutinib treatment. These receptors came from a human donor with chronic lymphocytic leukemia.

V is TRBV20-1 and J is TRBJ2-7, with D possibly TRBD1 on 7 matching bases. Germline loops: CDR1 DFQATT, CDR2 SNEGSKA (reference sequence). This CDR3 spans 11 amino acids. CDR3 nucleotide sequence: TGCAGCGGAGGGGGCGGCTACGAGCAGTACTTC. Its translation is CSGGGGYEQYF.

The sample holds one count of this clone. The CDR3 DNA follows: TGTGCCAGCAGTGCAGGAACGACAGATACGCAGTATTTT. This codes for CASSAGTTDTQYF. This chain uses TRBV6-4 with TRBJ2-3; D not certain. The CDR3 covers 13 residues. The V end lost 4 bases, the J end lost 3 bases, and 8 bases lay between the germline ends. Germline V gene lookup returns CDR1 MRHNA and CDR2 SNTAGT.

CDR3 bases: TGTGCCATCAGTGAGTACCGGTCACATAAAGACTATGGCTACACCTTC. Its translation is CAISEYRSHKDYGYTF. V is TRBV10-3 and J is TRBJ1-2; no definite D call. The germline V gene has CDR1 ENHRY and CDR2 SYGVKD. CDR3 length: 16 residues. V dropped 1 base and J dropped 3 bases, with 15 bases sitting between them.

J is TRBJ2-1 and V is TRBV6-5, with 10 positions matching TRBD2. The CDR3 totals 14 residues. Germline V gene data show CDR1 as MNHEY and CDR2 as SVGAGI. J was trimmed by 6 bases and V by 7 bases; bases with no gene match: 6. In DNA, the CDR3 is TGTGCCAGCAAGACTAGCGGGCCCGCCAATGAGCAGTTCTTC. It codes for CASKTSGPANEQFF.

The chain is built from TRBV2 and TRBJ1-3; D uncertain. Germline values: CDR1 SNHLY, CDR2 FYNNEI. Trimming shortened V by 6 bases and J by 5 bases, and 8 bases separated the two germline ends. There are 12 residues in the CDR3. This chain's CDR3 is CASRGMRNTIYF. The CDR3 DNA sequence: TGTGCCAGCAGAGGGATGCGAAACACCATATATTTT.

The V and J genes are TRBV10-1 and TRBJ2-3, with 9 nucleotides matching TRBD2. V was clipped by 6 bases and J by 3 bases; unmatched bases: 10. The CDR3 contains 16 residues. Germline CDR1 and CDR2: WNHNN and SYGVQD (reference sequence). In DNA, the CDR3 is TGCGCCAGCAGCTCCTTTAGCGGGAGTTGGACAGATACGCAGTATTTT. Protein product: CASSSFSGSWTDTQYF.

This clone was detected only a few times. The chain combines TRBV28 with TRBJ2-7; a possible D gene is TRBD2 (5 bases). This CDR3 is built from 12 residues. Germline V lookup: CDR1 MDHEN, CDR2 SYDVKM. Trimming stripped 6 bases from V and 6 bases from J, with 12 bases between. CDR3 residues: CASRSGWREQYF. The CDR3 DNA follows: TGTGCCAGCAGATCGGGATGGCGCGAGCAGTACTTC.

This sequence joins TRBV10-3 and TRBJ2-5; D unresolved. V was shortened by 3 bases and J by 5 bases, with 7 bases between the two germline ends. Germline lookup yields CDR1 ENHRY and CDR2 SYGVKD. The CDR3 is made up of 12 amino acids. CDR3 sequence (DNA): TGTGCCATCAGTGACCCGACGGAGACCCAGTACTTC. This gives the protein CAISDPTETQYF.

This clone appeared once. V and J are TRBV6-1 and TRBJ2-7, with 7 bases lining up with TRBD2. Germline values: CDR1 MNHNS, CDR2 SASEGT. The CDR3 sequence is 14 residues long. The V and J ends lost 2 bases and 4 bases, in that order; junction bases with no gene match: 5. CDR3 sequence (DNA): TGTGCCAGCAGTGAAAATGGGGAGGGATACGAGCAGTACTTC. Its translation is CASSENGEGYEQYF.

J is TRBJ1-1 and V is TRBV19, with D unresolved. Trimming took 7 bases from V and 10 from J, leaving 22 bases between them. CDR3 length: 14 residues. Looked up from germline, CDR1 is LNHDA and CDR2 is SQIVND (reference sequence). CDR3 coding DNA: TGTGCCAGTACCCCCCTAGGGAAGTCTGAGGCAGCTTTCTTT. Its protein is CASTPLGKSEAAFF.

This chain connects TRBV29-1 to TRBJ1-2, with 9 bases identical to TRBD1. Per the germline V gene, CDR1 is SQVTM and CDR2 is ANQGSEA. The CDR3 length is 11 residues. CDR3 residues: CSTGGGYGYTF. The CDR3 coding sequence is TGCAGTACAGGGGGCGGCTATGGCTACACCTTC.